A selection of T cell receptor beta chains follows, all from one sample in a study of OX40 agonist ivuxolimab in advanced cancers. Measured with immunoSEQ multiplex PCR; TCRdb has only the in-frame clones, and not every one. The sample has about 94,000 clones, around nine tenths seen once. The sequencing here drew on CD4+ or CD8+ T cells sorted from blood, taken in a trial of the OX40 agonist ivuxolimab. The receptors derive from an adult with an advanced solid tumor such as melanoma, head and neck, liver or kidney cancer. CDR3s include the opening cysteine and the closing phenylalanine or tryptophan. Fields, in order: V gene, D gene, clone size, J gene, CDR3 protein, CDR3 DNA. A D gene is named only where the DNA matches it firmly. Part of the rows lack a size; the others show once, few, many or a class for expanded clones.

v_gene: TRBV10-2
d_gene: NA
abundance: NA
j_gene: TRBJ2-2
CDR3aa: CASSGGAVTGELFF
CDR3nt: TGCGCCAGCAGTGGGGGGGCGGTCACCGGGGAGCTGTTTTTT

v_gene: TRBV5-1
d_gene: TRBD2
abundance: NA
j_gene: TRBJ2-3
CDR3aa: CASSLSGGLTDTQYF
CDR3nt: TGCGCCAGCAGCCTAAGCGGGGGGCTTACAGATACGCAGTATTTT

v_gene: TRBV5-4
d_gene: NA
abundance: NA
j_gene: TRBJ1-4
CDR3aa: CASSSAGWGEKLFF
CDR3nt: TGTGCCAGCAGCAGCGCAGGGTGGGGCGAAAAACTGTTTTTT

v_gene: TRBV7-2
d_gene: TRBD1
abundance: NA
j_gene: TRBJ1-4
CDR3aa: CASSLSLDRVNEKLFF
CDR3nt: TGTGCCAGCAGCTTATCCCTGGACAGGGTAAATGAAAAACTGTTTTTT

v_gene: TRBV19
d_gene: NA
abundance: NA
j_gene: TRBJ1-4
CDR3aa: CASSTTPVATNEKLFF
CDR3nt: TGTGCCAGTAGTACGACACCGGTTGCAACTAATGAAAAACTGTTTTTT

v_gene: TRBV5-1
d_gene: TRBD1
abundance: NA
j_gene: TRBJ2-1
CDR3aa: CASSLEGAEQFF
CDR3nt: TGCGCCAGCAGCTTGGAGGGGGCTGAGCAGTTCTTC

v_gene: TRBV11-2
d_gene: TRBD2
abundance: NA
j_gene: TRBJ2-1
CDR3aa: CASSLAGGGSSYNEQFF
CDR3nt: TGTGCCAGCAGCTTAGCGGGGGGTGGGAGCTCCTACAATGAGCAGTTCTTC

v_gene: TRBV6-6
d_gene: TRBD1
abundance: NA
j_gene: TRBJ2-1
CDR3aa: CASSSEGGPVNEQFF
CDR3nt: TGTGCCAGCAGCTCCGAAGGGGGCCCGGTCAATGAGCAGTTCTTC

v_gene: TRBV6-4
d_gene: TRBD2
abundance: NA
j_gene: TRBJ2-3
CDR3aa: CASTPPGSGGAGTTDTQYF
CDR3nt: TGTGCCAGCACCCCACCAGGGAGCGGGGGGGCCGGTACCACAGATACGCAGTATTTT

v_gene: TRBV7-3
d_gene: NA
abundance: NA
j_gene: TRBJ2-7
CDR3aa: CASSRTNSYEQYF
CDR3nt: TGTGCCAGCAGCCGGACTAACTCCTACGAGCAGTACTTC

v_gene: TRBV5-6
d_gene: NA
abundance: NA
j_gene: TRBJ2-5
CDR3aa: CASSFRTDQETQYF
CDR3nt: TGTGCCAGCAGCTTTCGGACGGATCAAGAGACCCAGTACTTC

v_gene: TRBV9
d_gene: NA
abundance: NA
j_gene: TRBJ1-3
CDR3aa: CASSVEGPAGVSGNTIYF
CDR3nt: TGTGCCAGCAGCGTAGAAGGCCCGGCAGGGGTCTCTGGAAACACCATATATTTT

v_gene: TRBV18
d_gene: NA
abundance: once
j_gene: TRBJ1-4
CDR3aa: CASSPLITGGNEKLFF
CDR3nt: TGTGCCAGCTCACCACTAATAACAGGCGGGAATGAAAAACTGTTTTTT

v_gene: TRBV6-7
d_gene: TRBD2
abundance: NA
j_gene: TRBJ2-2
CDR3aa: CASSYGLAGVANTGELFF
CDR3nt: TGTGCCAGCAGTTACGGGCTAGCGGGGGTAGCGAACACCGGGGAGCTGTTTTTT

v_gene: TRBV5-6
d_gene: NA
abundance: NA
j_gene: TRBJ2-7
CDR3aa: CASSLGGQYYEQYF
CDR3nt: TGTGCCAGCAGCTTGGGAGGACAGTACTACGAGCAGTACTTC

v_gene: TRBV7-8
d_gene: NA
abundance: few
j_gene: TRBJ2-1
CDR3aa: CASSLDMGEQFF
CDR3nt: TGTGCCAGCAGCTTAGATATGGGTGAGCAGTTCTTC

v_gene: TRBV7-2
d_gene: NA
abundance: NA
j_gene: TRBJ2-4
CDR3aa: CASSPWGLAKNIQYF
CDR3nt: TGTGCCAGCAGCCCTTGGGGACTAGCCAAAAACATTCAGTACTTC

v_gene: TRBV9
d_gene: NA
abundance: few
j_gene: TRBJ1-2
CDR3aa: CASSPETGGTYGYTF
CDR3nt: TGTGCCAGCAGCCCAGAGACAGGAGGGACCTATGGCTACACCTTC

v_gene: TRBV18
d_gene: NA
abundance: NA
j_gene: TRBJ1-2
CDR3aa: CASSPAEYGYTF
CDR3nt: TGTGCCAGCTCCCCGGCCGAATATGGCTACACCTTC

v_gene: TRBV7-9
d_gene: NA
abundance: few
j_gene: TRBJ2-3
CDR3aa: CASSFSLALGADTQYF
CDR3nt: TGTGCCAGCAGCTTTAGTCTAGCCCTTGGGGCAGATACGCAGTATTTT

v_gene: TRBV7-6
d_gene: NA
abundance: NA
j_gene: TRBJ2-3
CDR3aa: CASSQNTPRDTQYF
CDR3nt: TGTGCCAGCAGCCAAAACACCCCTAGGGATACGCAGTATTTT

v_gene: TRBV6-5
d_gene: NA
abundance: NA
j_gene: TRBJ1-5
CDR3aa: CASSYEVWPQHF
CDR3nt: TGTGCCAGCAGTTACGAAGTTTGGCCCCAGCATTTT

v_gene: TRBV11-2
d_gene: NA
abundance: NA
j_gene: TRBJ1-1
CDR3aa: CASSPPTMNTEAFF
CDR3nt: TGTGCCAGCAGCCCCCCAACGATGAACACTGAAGCTTTCTTT

v_gene: TRBV6-5
d_gene: NA
abundance: NA
j_gene: TRBJ1-2
CDR3aa: CASSYPTGTVAF
CDR3nt: TGTGCCAGCAGTTACCCAACCGGGACGGTCGCCTTC

v_gene: TRBV7-9
d_gene: NA
abundance: NA
j_gene: TRBJ2-7
CDR3aa: CASSLAGPFGRYEQYF
CDR3nt: TGTGCCAGCAGCTTAGCAGGTCCGTTCGGTAGATACGAGCAGTACTTC

v_gene: TRBV30
d_gene: NA
abundance: NA
j_gene: TRBJ2-7
CDR3aa: CAWSVQGDYEQYF
CDR3nt: TGTGCCTGGAGTGTACAAGGAGATTACGAGCAGTACTTC

v_gene: TRBV29-1
d_gene: TRBD1
abundance: NA
j_gene: TRBJ2-5
CDR3aa: CTTGEVETQYF
CDR3nt: TGCACTACAGGGGAAGTTGAGACCCAGTACTTC

v_gene: TRBV5-1
d_gene: TRBD1
abundance: NA
j_gene: TRBJ2-5
CDR3aa: CASSLSQGIGETQYF
CDR3nt: TGCGCCAGCAGCTTGTCACAGGGGATCGGTGAGACCCAGTACTTC

v_gene: TRBV7-8
d_gene: NA
abundance: NA
j_gene: TRBJ1-1
CDR3aa: CASSPWVGENTEAFF
CDR3nt: TGTGCCAGCAGCCCCTGGGTTGGAGAGAACACTGAAGCTTTCTTT

v_gene: TRBV10-3
d_gene: NA
abundance: once
j_gene: TRBJ2-7
CDR3aa: CAISESISQYGTYEQYF
CDR3nt: TGTGCCATCAGTGAGTCGATATCACAGTATGGGACCTACGAGCAGTACTTC

v_gene: TRBV19
d_gene: NA
abundance: NA
j_gene: TRBJ1-6
CDR3aa: CASSTDSAYNSPLHF
CDR3nt: TGTGCCAGTAGTACCGACAGCGCCTATAATTCACCCCTCCACTTT

v_gene: TRBV13
d_gene: TRBD2
abundance: NA
j_gene: TRBJ2-5
CDR3aa: CASSILAGGGRGTQYF
CDR3nt: TGTGCCAGCAGCATACTAGCGGGGGGCGGACGGGGGACCCAGTACTTC

v_gene: TRBV5-1
d_gene: TRBD1
abundance: NA
j_gene: TRBJ1-3
CDR3aa: CASSAGQGGNTIYF
CDR3nt: TGCGCCAGCAGCGCCGGACAGGGTGGAAACACCATATATTTT

v_gene: TRBV16
d_gene: NA
abundance: NA
j_gene: TRBJ1-4
CDR3aa: CASSQRGEKLFF
CDR3nt: TGTGCCAGCAGTCAAAGGGGGGAAAAACTGTTTTTT

v_gene: TRBV27
d_gene: NA
abundance: NA
j_gene: TRBJ1-6
CDR3aa: CASSLWRPTAQPLHF
CDR3nt: TGTGCCAGCAGTTTATGGCGACCGACCGCCCAGCCCCTCCACTTT

v_gene: TRBV30
d_gene: NA
abundance: NA
j_gene: TRBJ1-2
CDR3aa: CAWTKLVTGYTF
CDR3nt: TGTGCCTGGACAAAACTGGTTACTGGCTACACCTTC

v_gene: TRBV4-2
d_gene: TRBD2
abundance: NA
j_gene: TRBJ2-3
CDR3aa: CASSRLAGGSTDTQYF
CDR3nt: TGTGCCAGCAGCCGCCTAGCGGGGGGGAGCACAGATACGCAGTATTTT

v_gene: TRBV19
d_gene: TRBD2
abundance: NA
j_gene: TRBJ2-3
CDR3aa: CASSISGGGTDTQYF
CDR3nt: TGTGCCAGTAGCATAAGCGGGGGGGGAACAGATACGCAGTATTTT

v_gene: TRBV15
d_gene: NA
abundance: NA
j_gene: TRBJ2-3
CDR3aa: CATSRGGIGGTTDTQYF
CDR3nt: TGTGCCACCAGCAGAGGGGGTATCGGGGGAACCACAGATACGCAGTATTTT

v_gene: TRBV18
d_gene: NA
abundance: NA
j_gene: TRBJ2-2
CDR3aa: CASSPPSNTGELFF
CDR3nt: TGTGCCAGCTCACCTCCCAGTAACACCGGGGAGCTGTTTTTT

v_gene: TRBV2
d_gene: NA
abundance: NA
j_gene: TRBJ2-5
CDR3aa: CASRRRGAGKSETQYF
CDR3nt: TGTGCCAGCCGCCGGAGGGGGGCAGGGAAGTCAGAGACCCAGTACTTC

v_gene: TRBV25-1
d_gene: TRBD1
abundance: NA
j_gene: TRBJ1-4
CDR3aa: CASSSGQGKEKLFF
CDR3nt: TGTGCCAGCAGTTCGGGACAGGGAAAGGAAAAACTGTTTTTT